There are a few counts of the clone carrying this T cell receptor (beta chain). Its antigen is still unknown. This sample is drawn from a study of identical twins. The study's findings and limits: A lower insertion count was a feature of abundant cord blood beta clonotypes, with no such feature in memory repertoires.

This CDR3 has 13 residues. Germline V CDR1 and CDR2: MGHRA, YSYEKL. Trimming removed 0 bases from V and 4 bases from J, with 7 bases in between. The authors used template switching to add a universal primer site and gave cDNA unique molecular identifiers. TCRdb reprocessed the 5' RACE reads with MiXCR, giving one entry per CDR3 protein. This sample yields 250,000 to 350,000 distinct CDR3 sequences, of which roughly 9.7% are seen a single time; 7% to 8.5% belongs to the top ten. There were only healthy Caucasians among the donors. This same sample was also part of a study on yellow fever vaccine responses in identical twins. That work contributes: On the reported evidence, twins' vaccine T cell responses seemed partly convergent and partly personalized.

The TCR was taken from a woman in her late teens or twenties in good health. The chain is built from TRBV4-1 and TRBJ2-7; tentatively, D is TRBD1 (6 bases). Sequencing used CD8+ T cells sorted from blood. The chain's CDR3 is CASSQDDRYEQYF. In DNA form, the CDR3 reads TGCGCCAGCAGCCAAGATGACAGGTACGAGCAGTACTTC.